This TCR beta chain came from a study of spatial heterogeneity in lung cancer. Concerning this clonotype: Its specificity is not known.

The CDR3 has 15 residues. The ends lost 4 bases at V and 10 bases at J; junction bases unmatched: 9. CDR1 is SGDLS, CDR2 YYNGEE, per germline. Findings of the study overall: One measure, the expanded intratumoral alpha and beta TCR count, tracked tumor mutation counts. Nonsynonymous mutation counts, ubiquitous and regional, were tracked by the respective counts of ubiquitous and regional expanded TCRs.

The time point is: sample taken at primary tumor resection. Sequencing of whole RNA from tumor, nontumor lung or frozen PBMC involved no sorting. A distinct unique molecular identifier was carried by each TCR cDNA molecule. TCRdb recomputed calls from the 5' RACE reads with MiXCR, one row per CDR3 protein. The sample yields 3,000 to 4,000 distinct CDR3 sequences, 39% seen once. J is TRBJ1-6 and V is TRBV9; TRBD1 aligns across 9 bases. The sequencing used lung tumor tissue, collected at surgery. This TCR was sampled from a male donor with early-stage non-small cell lung cancer. The CDR3 DNA follows: TGTGCCAGCAGCCTCAGGACAGGGGTAGGATCACCCCTCCACTTT. Translation gives CASSLRTGVGSPLHF.